The rows below give T cell receptor beta chains drawn from one sample of a study of Tregs in tolerant kidney transplant recipients. Sequencing was performed with immunoSEQ multiplex PCR; in TCRdb, only in-frame clones are kept and a portion is missing. The sample lists around 230,000 clones; roughly 84% were seen once. The sequencing sample was made of CD4+ T cells from blood. The receptors here all came from a human donor in good health. CDR3s include the opening cysteine and the closing phenylalanine or tryptophan. The order of the fields is V gene, CDR3 length, D gene, clone size, J gene, CDR3 DNA, CDR3 protein. D genes are given only for firm matches. The listing skips clone size in some rows; elsewhere it reads once, few, many or a size class.

TRBV6-6,16,TRBD1,once,TRBJ1-1,TGTGCCAGCAGTTTTTCTCGGACAGGGAGGGACGCTGAAGCTTTCTTT,CASSFSRTGRDAEAFF
TRBV6-5,14,TRBD1,NA,TRBJ2-2,TGTGCCAGCAAGGGACAGCCCAACACCGGGGAGCTGTTTTTT,CASKGQPNTGELFF
TRBV19,16,NA,NA,TRBJ1-6,TGTGCCAGTAGGGCCCGTGAGGGACAATCGAATTCACCCCTCCACTTT,CASRAREGQSNSPLHF
TRBV5-1,12,TRBD1,NA,TRBJ2-1,TGCGCCAGCAGCCTGGGGACAGCGGAGCAGTTCTTC,CASSLGTAEQFF
TRBV18,16,NA,NA,TRBJ1-2,TGTGCCAGCTCACCTCCGACAGTGCCCGCTAACTATGGCTACACCTTC,CASSPPTVPANYGYTF
TRBV6-5,14,NA,NA,TRBJ1-5,TGTGCCAGCAGTCCGCAATTAACCAATCAGCCCCAGCATTTT,CASSPQLTNQPQHF
TRBV5-1,16,NA,NA,TRBJ1-4,TGCGCCAGCAGAGGTGGGGGCAGTGCAACTAATGAAAAACTGTTTTTT,CASRGGGSATNEKLFF
TRBV5-8,13,TRBD1,NA,TRBJ1-2,TGTGCCAGCAGTTCTGACAGGGCCTATGGCTACACCTTC,CASSSDRAYGYTF
TRBV6-4,15,NA,NA,TRBJ2-2,TGTGCCAGCAGGGCTTCTAGCGCTAGCCCCGGGGAGCTGTTTTTT,CASRASSASPGELFF
TRBV14,16,TRBD1,NA,TRBJ2-1,TGTGCCAGCAGCCAAAGGCCCAGGGGGCTTGAAAATGAGCAGTTCTTC,CASSQRPRGLENEQFF
TRBV4-1,13,NA,NA,TRBJ1-2,TGCGCCAGTTCCCTATGGGGGAACTATGGCTACACCTTC,CASSLWGNYGYTF
TRBV7-9,15,NA,once,TRBJ1-2,TGTGCCAGCACCACGGGGACGGGGCCCTTCGATGGCTACACCTTC,CASTTGTGPFDGYTF
TRBV2,15,NA,NA,TRBJ1-5,TGTGCCAGCAGTGATGGGATAACAGGGAATCAGCCCCAGCATTTT,CASSDGITGNQPQHF
TRBV5-1,15,NA,NA,TRBJ1-1,TGCGCCAGCAGCTTGTCGGACACGCCGAACACTGAAGCTTTCTTT,CASSLSDTPNTEAFF
TRBV18,12,NA,NA,TRBJ1-2,TGTGCCAGCTCAGAGGGACCTTATGGCTACACCTTC,CASSEGPYGYTF
TRBV7-2,14,TRBD1,NA,TRBJ2-7,TGTGCCAGCAGCTTAGGACAGGGGGTAGGTGAGCAGTACTTC,CASSLGQGVGEQYF